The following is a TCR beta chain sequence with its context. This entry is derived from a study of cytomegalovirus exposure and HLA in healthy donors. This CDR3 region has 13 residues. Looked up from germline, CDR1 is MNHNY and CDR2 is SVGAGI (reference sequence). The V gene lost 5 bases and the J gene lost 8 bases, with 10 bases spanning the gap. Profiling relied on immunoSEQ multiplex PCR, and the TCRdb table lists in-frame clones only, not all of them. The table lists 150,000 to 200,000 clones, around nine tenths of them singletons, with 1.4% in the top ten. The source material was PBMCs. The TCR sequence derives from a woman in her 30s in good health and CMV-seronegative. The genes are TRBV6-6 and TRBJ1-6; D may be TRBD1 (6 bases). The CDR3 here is CASSPRTDSPLHF. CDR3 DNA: TGTGCCAGCAGTCCTCGGACAGATTCACCCCTCCACTTT.